A single sample gave rise to the 14 T cell receptor beta chains below, sequenced in a study of PD-1 blockade in classical Hodgkin lymphoma. TCRdb's table, derived via immunoSEQ multiplex PCR, lists solely in-frame clones and lacks some. The sample consists of 20,000 or so clones, over 65% of them appearing once. The time point denotes: cycle 4 day 1 (C4D1), after more than five weeks of nivolumab. Every patient was affected by relapse after autologous stem cell transplantation, while exposure to brentuximab vedotin was not uniform. Thawed PBMCs underwent magnetic negative selection to yield purified CD4+ T cells. The material sequenced was CD4+ T cells from blood, taken before the fourth cycle of nivolumab. These receptors were taken from a human donor with classical Hodgkin lymphoma.

The chain carries TRBV28 and TRBJ1-5; 7 bases are a match to TRBD1. This CDR3 region has 17 residues. J lost 3 bases, V lost 2 bases, and 10 bases had no gene match. Germline loops: CDR1 MDHEN, CDR2 SYDVKM. CDR3 nucleotide sequence: TGTGCCAGCAGTTTAGCCAAAACAGGGGCGAACAATCAGCCCCAGCATTTT. Residues: CASSLAKTGANNQPQHF.

The chain has TRBV5-1 and TRBJ2-7, with 9 nucleotides matching TRBD2. Germline V lookup: CDR1 SGHRS, CDR2 YFSETQ. CDR3 size: 15 residues. V shed 0 bases, J shed 4 bases, and the junction held 5 bases outside the gene matches. As DNA, the CDR3 is TGCGCCAGCAGCTTGGTGGGACTAGCTGATTACGAGCAGTACTTC. Amino acid sequence: CASSLVGLADYEQYF.

The chain uses TRBV28 and TRBJ2-5, with TRBD1 identical over 8 bases. The germline gives CDR1 MDHEN, CDR2 SYDVKM. V shed 9 bases, J shed 3 bases, and the junction held 6 bases outside the gene matches. This CDR3 is built from 13 residues. The CDR3 region has the DNA TGTGCCAGTCTCCGGACAGGGAAAGAGACCCAGTACTTC. It translates to CASLRTGKETQYF.

The chain employs TRBV18 and TRBJ2-7; TRBD2 is a possible D gene (6 bases). Germline V gene data show CDR1 as KGHSH and CDR2 as LQKENI. The CDR3 is 13 residues long. V was shortened by 2 bases and J by 6 bases, with 11 bases between the two germline ends. CDR3 nucleotides: TGTGCCAGCTCACCATCGCGTAGCGGCGAGCAGTACTTC. It is translated as CASSPSRSGEQYF.

The genes are TRBV11-2 and TRBJ1-2, with 7 bases that match TRBD1. The junction had 6 bases not matched to a gene; V was cut back by 3 bases and J by 8 bases. There are 13 residues in the CDR3. CDR1 and CDR2 (germline): SGHAT, FQNNGV. The CDR3 region is CASSFDRAGGYTF. CDR3 sequence (DNA): TGTGCCAGCAGCTTCGACAGGGCTGGGGGCTACACCTTC.

V and J are TRBV6-5 and TRBJ2-7, with unresolved D. With 8 bases removed from V and 1 base from J, the gap between germline ends came to 12 bases. The germline gives CDR1 MNHEY, CDR2 SVGAGI. CDR3 size: 13 residues. The CDR3 nucleotides read TGTGCCAGCCGTCGCGGCAGTTCCTACGAGCAGTACTTC. Translated, it gives CASRRGSSYEQYF.

The chain couples TRBV2 to TRBJ2-3; 8 bases map to TRBD1. This CDR3 is built from 15 residues. V gave up 8 bases and J gave up 2 bases; unmatched junction bases: 9. Germline values: CDR1 SNHLY, CDR2 FYNNEI. The CDR3 protein is CASPGTGISTDTQYF. CDR3 DNA sequence: TGTGCCAGCCCAGGGACAGGTATTTCCACAGATACGCAGTATTTT.

The CDR3 DNA reads TGTGCCAGCAGCTTGGATCTAGCGGGTAGCACAGATACGCAGTATTTT. Protein: CASSLDLAGSTDTQYF. The chain uses TRBV5-4 and TRBJ2-3; 8 bases are a match to TRBD2. The CDR3 contains 16 residues. Germline-derived CDR1 and CDR2 are SGHNT and YYREEE (reference sequence). Trimming cost V 0 bases and J 0 bases; bases outside gene matches: 3. Combining the CDR3 with reference TRBV5-4 and TRBJ2-3 gives the whole variable domain ETGVTQSPTHLIKTRGQQVTLRCSSQSGHNTVSWYQQALGQGPQFIFQYYREEENGRGNFPPRFSGLQFPNYSSELNVNALELDDSALYLCASSLDLAGSTDTQYFGPGTRLTVL.

J is TRBJ2-2 and V is TRBV5-1, with 14 bases fitting TRBD2. The CDR3 length is 19 residues. The germline gives CDR1 SGHRS, CDR2 YFSETQ. V lost 4 bases to trimming and J lost 4 bases; unmatched junction nucleotides: 12. DNA of the CDR3: TGCGCCAGCAGCCCACGACTAGCGGGAGGGCTAGTGGGCACCGGGGAGCTGTTTTTT. Protein sequence: CASSPRLAGGLVGTGELFF.

As concerns this clone: This CDR3 is also generated by other DNA sequences in the sample. The V and J genes are TRBV6-5 and TRBJ1-1; no firm D call. Germline V gene data show CDR1 as MNHEY and CDR2 as SVGAGI. With 0 bases removed from V and 4 bases from J, the gap between germline ends came to 9 bases. The CDR3 length is 14 residues. Here the CDR3 DNA reads TGTGCCAGCAGTTACTCGACCCGGGGCACTGAAGCTTTCTTT. As protein: CASSYSTRGTEAFF.

The chain carries TRBV6-1 and TRBJ2-5; 7 bases match TRBD1. V dropped 6 bases and J dropped 2; count of bases not matched to a gene: 6. Per the germline V gene, CDR1 is MNHNS and CDR2 is SASEGT. CDR3 length: 14 residues. The CDR3 DNA reads TGTGCCAGCAGCTACTGGGACAGTCAAGAGACCCAGTACTTC. This codes for CASSYWDSQETQYF.

The chain joins TRBV6-1 to TRBJ2-1; the D is unclear. Germline loops: CDR1 MNHNS, CDR2 SASEGT. Trimming stripped 6 bases from V and 5 bases from J, with 14 bases between. The CDR3 is 14 residues long. The CDR3 loop reads CASRETGPNNEQFF. The DNA for the CDR3 is TGTGCCAGCAGGGAGACCGGACCGAACAATGAGCAGTTCTTC.

The chain employs TRBV5-4 and TRBJ2-2; 8 nucleotides match TRBD2. This CDR3 has 17 residues. Looked up from germline, CDR1 is SGHNT and CDR2 is YYREEE (reference sequence). With 4 bases clipped from V and 0 bases from J, the junction kept 8 bases outside the gene matches. CDR3 region: CASSALPGLANTGELFF. As DNA, the CDR3 is TGTGCCAGCAGCGCCCTCCCGGGACTAGCGAACACCGGGGAGCTGTTTTTT.

The chain employs TRBV6-5 and TRBJ1-2; the D is unclear. The V gene's germline CDR1 is MNHEY and CDR2 SVGAGI. Trimming stripped 0 bases from V and 2 bases from J, with 4 bases between. The CDR3 consists of 13 residues. The CDR3 nucleotides are TGTGCCAGCAGTTACTCCAGGAACTATGGCTACACCTTC. It encodes CASSYSRNYGYTF.